Given below is one T cell receptor beta chain in context. Its antigen is unknown. Its ends do not fully match the called genes, so a read error is possible. This entry is derived from a study of blood T cells in healthy people across ages. General study results and limits: Estimated diversity across one million T cells was deemed an underestimate.

CDR3 size: 17 residues. Germline V CDR1 and CDR2: LGHNA, YNFKEQ. For the second PCR, which ran for roughly 6 to 12 cycles, a sample-barcoded 5' primer and a J-beta primer mix were used. In TCRdb, the 5' RACE reads were re-called with MiXCR into one record per CDR3 protein. The table shows hundreds of thousands of distinct CDR3 sequences, with around two fifths occurring only once. The gene calls are TRBV4-2 and TRBJ2-3; 11 nucleotides agree with TRBD2. Input material: blood. The clonotype originates from a man aged 80 or over in good health. For the CDR3, the DNA is TGTGCCGGCAGCCAAGTAGGAGGTAGCGGGAGGGTAGATACGCAGTATTTT. Translated, it gives CAGSQVGGSGRVDTQYF.